A single T cell receptor beta chain is shown here with its context. It has no known antigen specificity. There are no base qualities to consult, and no much larger clone falls within one base. These data originate in a study of blood T cell repertoires in COVID-19 (dated by TCRdb to the early 2020s). In the study overall: Samples from collaborators originated in the United States, Italy and Spain and spanned both the acute and convalescent phases of COVID-19. The material from the prospective study consisted of cDNA or gDNA derived from T cells, B-cell-depleted T cells, or PBMCs. Subjects who had been exposed to COVID-19, were actively infected with it, or had recovered from it provided the deeply sampled blood TCRbeta repertoires that made up the dataset. The repertoires were released in a freely available public database meant as a resource for research on the immune response to SARS-CoV-2. Samples came from the ongoing ImmuneRACE study (first 160 participants) plus 1,254 subjects from 6 global collaborators. The sample metadata nearly always contained a de-identified subject ID, COVID-19 status, age in years and sex. Where available, HLA class I and class II types were taken from metadata supplied by the sample provider and were not determined by assay-based typing.

The study at large found these results: Clinical and demographic metadata were provided uncurated, with the amount varying by source and participant.

Another Seattle source contributed samples from volunteer blood donors who had recovered from COVID-19. Collaborating institutions collected whole blood in K2EDTA tubes following their own protocols. For TCRbeta analysis, collaborators shipped samples as frozen whole blood, isolated PBMCs, or DNA extracted from either of those sample types. TCRbeta CDR3 regions were amplified from genomic DNA using the immunoSEQ Assay, a bias-controlled multiplex PCR. From the authors' description of their analysis: The number of nucleated cells in each sample was estimated by amplification of reference gene primers within the assay. To quantify the absolute abundance of each unique TCRbeta CDR3 rearrangement, sequence reads were collapsed and filtered. Productive Simpson clonality was computed per sample as the square root of Simpson's diversity index over productive rearrangements. TCRdb holds this immuneACCESS table with in-frame rearrangements only. Some clones are missing; in checked studies, unresolved V genes explain under half, and the rest has no known cause. That table gives V, J and clone size, and the DNA gave D and trimming. This sample comprises under 300,000 clones, 84% of them detected only once. 1.5% of the sample comes from the top ten.

The source of this sequence is a woman aged 40 to 50 who had recovered from COVID-19. The sample comprised peripheral blood.

The CDR3 here reads CASSRTDPDTQYF. The nucleotides read TGTGCCAGCAGCCGGACAGATCCAGATACGCAGTATTTT. The V and J segments used are TRBV9 and TRBJ2-3; a tentative D match to TRBD1 spans 6 bases. Measured from the cysteine to the phenylalanine, the CDR3 is 13 residues long. The retained sequence is limited to the CDR3, 39 bases, with the frame set at the first base. Taken from the germline V gene, the CDR1 and CDR2 loops are SGDLS and YYNGEE. The V end loses 4 bases and the J end loses 4 bases, and a stretch of 10 bases separates them.